This T cell receptor beta chain was obtained from a study of CD4+ T cells in melanoma. The study's findings and limits: CD8+ T cell, macrophage and B cell function reportedly correlated with neoantigen-specific CD4+ T cells. Diverse differentiation states were reported for melanoma neoantigen-specific CD4+ T cells.

The method was immunoSEQ multiplex PCR; TCRdb's version includes in-frame clones alone and lacks a portion of them. Seen here are 15,000 or so clones, approximately 88% observed once, and the top ten hold 6.4%. CDR1 is MNHEY and CDR2 is SVGAGI in the germline V gene. The CDR3 sequence is 13 residues long. After removal of 6 bases from V and 2 bases from J, the junction contained 2 bases not matched to a gene. Notes on this clone: Its antigen is as yet unknown.

This clonotype was obtained from a human donor with melanoma. The V and J genes are TRBV6-5 and TRBJ2-3, with TRBD1 matching 7 bases. The sequenced sample consisted of cells from a culture (not recorded whether cultured in vitro). The CDR3 here is CASRDRNTDTQYF. The CDR3 nucleotides read TGTGCCAGCAGGGACAGGAACACAGATACGCAGTATTTT.